The TCR beta chain under discussion was sequenced for a study of quantifying T cell responses using KT2 cells. Overall study: cDNA was made from DNase-treated RNA using alpha and beta constant primers.

Each cDNA got a UMI-containing oligo ligated at its 3' end. An equimolar mix of RC1.1 and RC1.2 primed the beta chain across TRBC1 and TRBC2. TCRdb used MiXCR to reprocess the UMI-ligation and nested PCR reads, holding one entry per CDR3 protein. The sample holds approximately 43,000 distinct CDR3 sequences, about a sixth seen once. Only a few counts were recorded for this clonotype. Sequence at one end of the junction differs from germline and may be a read error. Germline CDR1 reads DFQATT; CDR2 reads SNEGSKA (reference sequence). The CDR3 runs to 14 residues. The sample is PBMC spiked with counted cells of clone KT2. Different KT2-to-PBMC ratios were created with a constant PBMC count.

What was sequenced was PBMCs spiked with cells of the T cell clone KT2. The TCR originated in a human donor. V usage is TRBV20-1 and J usage is TRBJ1-2; possible D gene TRBD1, 5 bases. For the CDR3, the DNA is TGCAGTGCTAGAGATCCCCGGGGGGTTTATGGCTACAACTTC. Encoded protein: CSARDPRGVYGYNF.